Listed here are 3 T cell receptor beta chains from one sample, sequenced in a study of blood T cell repertoires in COVID-19. Assay: immunoSEQ multiplex PCR; the TCRdb copy retains only in-frame clones and omits some. Of roughly 520,000 clones listed, more than 75% are singletons. The specimen was PBMCs or T cells enriched from blood (not recorded which). The receptor source for this set is a woman in her forties who had recovered from COVID-19.

This clone was counted only a few times. V usage is TRBV19 and J usage is TRBJ2-7; D is unresolved. There are 12 residues in the CDR3. V was pared by 6 bases and J by 3 bases, with 9 bases between. Germline V gives CDR1 LNHDA, CDR2 SQIVND (reference sequence). CDR3 amino acids: CASSQDNYEQYF. The CDR3, as DNA: TGTGCCAGTAGCCAGGATAACTACGAGCAGTACTTC.

This chain joins TRBV11-3 and TRBJ2-3; D ambiguous. The germline CDR1 and CDR2 sequences are SGHNT and YENEEA. CDR3 size: 15 residues. Trimming cost V 2 bases and J 0 bases, with 9 bases left between them. CDR3 in DNA: TGTGCCAGCAGCTTAATAGAAACTAGCACAGATACGCAGTATTTT. Translated: CASSLIETSTDTQYF.

This chain joins TRBV25-1 and TRBJ1-4; D is perhaps TRBD1 (6 bases). Trimming took off 4 bases at V and 0 bases at J, with 9 bases between the two ends. Germline V gene data show CDR1 as MGHDK and CDR2 as SYGVNS. The CDR3 runs to 15 residues. CDR3 region: CASSANRATNEKLFF. CDR3 nucleotide sequence: TGTGCCAGCAGTGCAAACAGGGCAACTAATGAAAAACTGTTTTTT.